This T cell receptor (beta chain) was sequenced in a study of T cells after yellow fever vaccination. Study-wide context: When fractions had low cell numbers, they were prepared with SMART-Seq v4 Ultra Low Input. General study findings and limits: At under 98% for CD4 and about 88% for CD8, most primary-vaccination clones showed up again after the booster.

For TCR, cDNA came from 5'RACE template switching, which added a universal primer site and UMIs. TCRdb called the 5' RACE reads again in MiXCR, with one record for every CDR3 protein. The data hold about 130,000 distinct CDR3 sequences, with more than 7.5% observed a single time. The CDR3 covers 14 residues. Trimming shortened V by 1 base and J by 7 bases, and 10 bases separated the two germline ends. Germline V lookup: CDR1 SGHVS, CDR2 FNYEAQ. This clonotype appeared a few times. What it binds is unknown. The chain has TRBV7-6 and TRBJ2-2; D may correspond to TRBD1 or TRBD2 (5 bases each). The specimen comprised CD8+ T cells sorted from PBMCs, sampled on the day of the yellow fever booster vaccination. The receptor's source is a young man who received the YFV17D yellow fever vaccine. The CDR3 is CASSLDGADGELFF. The CDR3 DNA follows: TGTGCCAGCAGCTTAGACGGGGCGGACGGGGAGCTGTTTTTT.